The text below deals with one TCR beta chain. Its specificity is unknown. Assay version v3.0 of immunoSEQ was used, and it was run at survey level. The table came from immunoSEQ multiplex PCR; TCRdb's copy has only in-frame clones and leaves some out. This sample has approximately 29,000 clones, with over 85% found just once. The sample belongs to a study of long-term antiretroviral therapy in people with HIV. This CDR3 region has 15 residues. Germline V gives CDR1 SGHNT, CDR2 YENEEA. Trimming cost V 5 bases and J 3 bases, with 15 bases left between them. Study findings and constraints: Diversity measured after ART increased yet remained under transplant donor controls.

Each donor had at least one pre-ART and at least two post-ART PBMC samples. The source of this sequence is a man in his forties with HIV. J is TRBJ2-3 and V is TRBV11-3; D may be TRBD1 (5 bases). The sequenced sample was unsorted PBMCs, obtained 6.2 years after starting antiretroviral therapy. In DNA, the CDR3 is TGTGCCAGCAGCGCCCTAGGGGCCACAACAGATACGCAGTATTTT. It is translated as CASSALGATTDTQYF.